The rows below give T cell receptor beta chains drawn from one sample of a study of blood T cell repertoires in COVID-19. The repertoire was sequenced with immunoSEQ multiplex PCR; TCRdb's copy has only in-frame clones and lacks some. The table has around 47,000 clones, over 75% seen once; the top ten hold more than 20%. Specimen: peripheral blood. Receptor source: a woman older than 75 with COVID-19, enrolled during active disease. The CDR3 runs from the conserved cysteine through the conserved F or W. The D gene is left open where the match is weak. A clone size is listed for some rows: how often the clone was seen (once, few, many), or a class if it is expanded.

>TRBJ1-5|.|TRBV7-2|medium-sized
TGTGCCAGCAGCCCGAGGGCTGGTAATAGCAATCAGCCCCAGCATTTT
CASSPRAGNSNQPQHF
>TRBJ2-1|TRBD2|TRBV12-3/TRBV12-4|many
TGTGCCAGCACCATGCGGGGGAATGAGCAGTTCTTC
CASTMRGNEQFF
>TRBJ1-2|.|TRBV5-1|.
TGCGCCAGCAGACAGGGAATCGATGGCTACACCTTC
CASRQGIDGYTF
>TRBJ2-2|TRBD2|TRBV5-1|.
TGCGCCAGCAGCCCCGTTAGCGGGCTGAACACCGGGGAGCTGTTTTTT
CASSPVSGLNTGELFF
>TRBJ1-2|TRBD1|TRBV28|.
TGTGCCAGCAAAACAGGGGACTATGGCTACACCTTC
CASKTGDYGYTF
>TRBJ1-2|TRBD1|TRBV7-9|once
TGTGCCAGCAGCCCCGGGACAGGGTATGGCTACACCTTC
CASSPGTGYGYTF
>TRBJ2-4|.|TRBV4-1|many
TGCGCCAGCAGCCACACTATACAGGAAGCCAAAAACATTCAGTACTTC
CASSHTIQEAKNIQYF
>TRBJ1-1|.|TRBV19|few
TGTGCCAGTAGTATCGGGTTCGCCACTGAAGCTTTCTTT
CASSIGFATEAFF
>TRBJ1-4|TRBD1|TRBV7-3|once
TGTGCCAGCAGCTTGGGGGTAGGGGGCACTAATGAAAAACTGTTTTTT
CASSLGVGGTNEKLFF
>TRBJ2-7|TRBD2|TRBV18|.
TGTGCCAGCGCGGCTCCTAGCGGGTACTCCTACGAGCAGTACTTC
CASAAPSGYSYEQYF
>TRBJ1-4|.|TRBV5-4|.
TGTGCCAGCAGCTTGGGGGGGGGTAATGAAAAACTGTTTTTT
CASSLGGGNEKLFF
>TRBJ2-3|.|TRBV19|.
TGTGCCAGTAGTACCGGACTTCTAGATACGCAGTATTTT
CASSTGLLDTQYF
>TRBJ2-1|.|TRBV3-1/TRBV3-2|.
TGTGCCAGCAGCCAAGTGAGGAATGAGCAGTTCTTC
CASSQVRNEQFF
>TRBJ1-3|.|TRBV28|.
TGTGCCAGCAGTTTCAGTGGAAACACCATATATTTT
CASSFSGNTIYF
>TRBJ2-2|.|TRBV2|.
TGTGCCAGCAAAGACCACGGGGTCACCGGGGAGCTGTTTTTT
CASKDHGVTGELFF
>TRBJ2-7|.|TRBV6-5|.
TGTGCCAGCAGTTACAACATAGAAGGAGGTGCGCAGTACTTC
CASSYNIEGGAQYF
>TRBJ1-2|TRBD1|TRBV6-5|once
TGTGCCAGCAGCCCCAACGGACAGGGACGGGGTGGCTACACCTTC
CASSPNGQGRGGYTF
>TRBJ2-7|.|TRBV3-1/TRBV3-2|.
TGTGCCAGCAGCCTGGCGGCGGGTTCCCACGAGCAGTACTTC
CASSLAAGSHEQYF
>TRBJ2-2|.|TRBV5-1|.
TGCGCCAGCAGCTTGGTTAGTACGGGACTCCCGAACACCGGGGAGCTGTTTTTT
CASSLVSTGLPNTGELFF
>TRBJ2-7|TRBD2|TRBV6-2/TRBV6-3|.
TGTGCCAGCAGTTACTCTACGGGAGGGTCCTACGAGCAGTACTTC
CASSYSTGGSYEQYF
>TRBJ1-4|.|TRBV5-5|.
TGTGCCAGCAGCTTGGGTGGGGCAGCTGCAACTAATGAAAAACTGTTTTTT
CASSLGGAAATNEKLFF
>TRBJ1-1|.|TRBV19|few
TGTGCCAGTACCACAGGGTCGGCCACTGAAGCTTTCTTT
CASTTGSATEAFF
>TRBJ2-7|.|TRBV27|.
TGTGCCAGCAGCGAGACAGCCTCCTACGAGCAGTACTTC
CASSETASYEQYF
>TRBJ2-3|TRBD1|TRBV15|.
TGTGCCACCAGCAGGGGACAGCCAGATACGCAGTATTTT
CATSRGQPDTQYF
>TRBJ2-3|.|TRBV6-6|.
TGTGCCAGCAGTTACCCTCGGGGAGAGGGCACAGATACGCAGTATTTT
CASSYPRGEGTDTQYF
>TRBJ2-7|TRBD1|TRBV5-1|.
TGCGCCAGCAGCCTTGGACAGGGCGCCACCTACGAGCAGTACTTC
CASSLGQGATYEQYF
>TRBJ2-7|.|TRBV6-5|.
TGTGCCAGCCAGGACATCTACGAGCAGTACTTC
CASQDIYEQYF
>TRBJ2-1|.|TRBV29-1|few
TGCAGCGTTGACGGGGTGGTAGCTGATACCTACAATGAGCAGTTCTTC
CSVDGVVADTYNEQFF
>TRBJ2-7|.|TRBV19|.
TGTGCCAGCAGGGGCGGAGGCTTCTACGAGCAGTACTTC
CASRGGGFYEQYF